This is a list of T cell receptor beta chains from one sample in a study of cytomegalovirus exposure and HLA in healthy donors. Libraries were prepared by immunoSEQ multiplex PCR; TCRdb keeps only in-frame clonotypes and omits some of them. Of 150,000 or so clones in the sample, about four fifths were seen once. What was sequenced was PBMCs. The receptors originated from a man aged 25 to 45 in good health and CMV-seropositive. The CDR3 runs from the conserved cysteine through the conserved F or W. D genes are given only for firm matches. Not every row has a clone size; where given, it reads once, few, many or a size class.

TRBD2,TRBV19,TRBJ2-3,-,TGTGCCAGTAGTTTCCCTCAACTAGCGGGAGCGAGAGATACGCAGTATTTT,CASSFPQLAGARDTQYF
-,TRBV19,TRBJ2-7,-,TGTGCCAGTAGTCCCGGGACACTCTACGAGCAGTACTTC,CASSPGTLYEQYF
TRBD2,TRBV7-3,TRBJ2-7,-,TGTGCCAGCAGCTTAATCCGGTCTAGCGGGATGGGGGAGCAGTACTTC,CASSLIRSSGMGEQYF
-,TRBV4-2,TRBJ2-7,few,TGTGCCAGCAGCCAAGACGGAAGCGGCTGGGAGCAGTACTTC,CASSQDGSGWEQYF
-,TRBV29-1,TRBJ1-2,few,TGCAGCGTGGGCCCGGACACCCCCGGCTTC,CSVGPDTPGF
TRBD2,TRBV5-6,TRBJ2-5,-,TGTGCCAGCAGCTTGAAAGCGGGGGGGCCAGAGACCCAGTACTTC,CASSLKAGGPETQYF
TRBD2,TRBV5-1,TRBJ2-5,-,TGCGCCAGCGCGGGACTAGCGGGAGTCGTGCAAGAGACCCAGTACTTC,CASAGLAGVVQETQYF
TRBD2,TRBV28,TRBJ2-1,-,TGTGCCAGCAGTCCCCAAGGCGGCGGGAGGGCCTACAATGAGCAGTTCTTC,CASSPQGGGRAYNEQFF
-,TRBV5-1,TRBJ1-1,-,TGCGCCAGCAGTCGTGACAGCCCGAAAAACACTGAAGCTTTCTTT,CASSRDSPKNTEAFF
-,TRBV10-3,TRBJ1-4,-,TGTGCCATCAGTGGAAAAGTCGGTGAAAAACTGTTTTTT,CAISGKVGEKLFF
TRBD2,TRBV5-1,TRBJ2-1,once,TGCGCCAGCAGCTTACCGACTAGCGGCAATGAGCAGTTCTTC,CASSLPTSGNEQFF
-,TRBV7-9,TRBJ1-3,-,TGTGCCAGCAGCCTGGGATGGGGGGAAGCTGGAAACACCATATATTTT,CASSLGWGEAGNTIYF
-,TRBV19,TRBJ2-5,few,TGTGCCAGTAGTCCATATGGAGGGAGGCAAGAGACCCAGTACTTC,CASSPYGGRQETQYF
-,TRBV28,TRBJ2-6,-,TGTGCCAGCAGTGTACTCCAGGGTATCTCTGGGGCCAACGTCCTGACTTTC,CASSVLQGISGANVLTF
-,TRBV6-5,TRBJ1-2,few,TGTGCCAGCAGTTGGGGCTTGGGCTATGGCTACACCTTC,CASSWGLGYGYTF
-,TRBV7-6,TRBJ2-3,-,TGTGCCAGCAGCTTGGGGCCTACCACAGATACGCAGTATTTT,CASSLGPTTDTQYF
-,TRBV30,TRBJ2-1,-,TGTGCCTGGAGTGTGGAGGCTGGCCCCTACAATGAGCAGTTCTTC,CAWSVEAGPYNEQFF
TRBD1,TRBV29-1,TRBJ1-1,-,TGCAGCCTTCGACAGGGTATGAACACTGAAGCTTTCTTT,CSLRQGMNTEAFF
-,TRBV15,TRBJ1-4,-,TGTGCCACCAGCAGAGCAGGGCGGCGGGAAAAACTGTTTTTT,CATSRAGRREKLFF
-,TRBV9,TRBJ1-2,once,TGTGCCAGCAGCGTAGGAGGGAATGGCTACACCTTC,CASSVGGNGYTF
-,TRBV7-8,TRBJ1-2,few,TGTGCCAGCAGCGATACTTACTATGGCTACACCTTC,CASSDTYYGYTF
TRBD1,TRBV7-2,TRBJ2-5,-,TGTGCCAGCAGCTTAGTGCGAGGACAGGGGGAGACCCAGTACTTC,CASSLVRGQGETQYF
-,TRBV5-1,TRBJ2-5,-,TGCGCCAGCACCAATCTAGCGAATCAAGAGACCCAGTACTTC,CASTNLANQETQYF
-,TRBV7-9,TRBJ2-7,-,TGTGCCAGCAGCTCCACGGGACATCTTTACGAGCAGTACTTC,CASSSTGHLYEQYF
TRBD2,TRBV10-3,TRBJ2-5,-,TGTGCCATCAGTGAGCCGGGGACTAGCGGGAGAGAGACCCAGTACTTC,CAISEPGTSGRETQYF
-,TRBV5-1,TRBJ2-2,few,TGCGCCAGCAGCTTGGATAGCGCCAACACCGGGGAGCTGTTTTTT,CASSLDSANTGELFF
TRBD1,TRBV5-1,TRBJ1-2,-,TGCGCCAGCAGCCTTTCGACAGGGGGTGATGGCTACACCTTC,CASSLSTGGDGYTF
-,TRBV5-1,TRBJ2-5,-,TGCGCCAGCAGTCCCGTAGCGGCCGAGGGGACCCAGTACTTC,CASSPVAAEGTQYF
-,TRBV27,TRBJ1-2,-,TGTGCCAGCAGTTTATCGGTGGTACAGAACTATGGCTACACCTTC,CASSLSVVQNYGYTF
-,TRBV9,TRBJ1-1,-,TGTGCCAGCAGCGTAGGGGGCCGTCCCGACACTGAAGCTTTCTTT,CASSVGGRPDTEAFF
TRBD1,TRBV6-4,TRBJ2-1,few,TGTGCCAGCAGTGACGCCGGGACAGGGGGCAATGAGCAGTTCTTC,CASSDAGTGGNEQFF
TRBD2,TRBV10-3,TRBJ2-3,-,TGTGCCATCAGTGAGTCGGCGGGGGGCTTAGCTAGCGATACGCAGTATTTT,CAISESAGGLASDTQYF
TRBD2,TRBV5-1,TRBJ2-1,once,TGCGCCAGCAGCTTGGCCCCTAGCGGGAGGGCCCACAATGAGCAGTTCTTC,CASSLAPSGRAHNEQFF
-,TRBV6-1,TRBJ2-5,-,TGTGCCAGCAGGGCCCGAGAGACCCAGTACTTC,CASRARETQYF
-,TRBV27,TRBJ2-7,few,TGTGCCAGCAGTTTTGCGGAGGTCGGCGAGCAGTACTTC,CASSFAEVGEQYF
TRBD2,TRBV5-1,TRBJ2-2,-,TGCGCCAGCAGCTCCGGGACTAGCGGGATCGCCGGGGAGCTGTTTTTT,CASSSGTSGIAGELFF
TRBD2,TRBV29-1,TRBJ2-3,few,TGCAGCGTTGGACTAGCGGCCGGGGATACGCAGTATTTT,CSVGLAAGDTQYF
-,TRBV11-3,TRBJ2-2,once,TGTGCCAGCAGCTTAGAAGCGGGTCCCGGGGAGCTGTTTTTT,CASSLEAGPGELFF
-,TRBV2,TRBJ2-7,once,TGTGCCAGCAGTGCAGGGGAGCAGTACTTC,CASSAGEQYF
-,TRBV29-1,TRBJ1-1,-,TGCAGCCCAAGCGGGAGGGGTACTGAAGCTTTCTTT,CSPSGRGTEAFF
TRBD2,TRBV28,TRBJ2-1,-,TGTGCCAGCAGTCCTCCCAGCGGGAATGGGTTCTTC,CASSPPSGNGFF
TRBD1,TRBV11-2,TRBJ1-2,once,TGTGCCAGCAGCTCGTTCAGGGACAGGATCTATGGCTACACCTTC,CASSSFRDRIYGYTF
-,TRBV5-6,TRBJ1-4,-,TGTGCCAGCAGCGCCCTTGCCTGGGGAGATGAAAAACTGTTTTTT,CASSALAWGDEKLFF
TRBD1,TRBV7-3,TRBJ1-1,-,TGTGCCAGCAGTCAACAGGGGGGAAACACTGAAGCTTTCTTT,CASSQQGGNTEAFF